This TCR beta chain was found in a study of blood T cell repertoires in COVID-19. In the original processing: Reference gene primer amplification gave estimated nucleated cell counts. Repertoires were generated with immunoSEQ multiplex PCR, while TCRdb's copy carries only in-frame clones and drops some. V, J and clone size reflect that table, while D and trimming were determined from the DNA. The table includes about 250,000 clones, 88% detected once. The CDR3 is 15 amino acids. Germline CDR1 reads LGHDT; CDR2 reads YNNKEL (reference sequence). Trimming removed 1 base from V and 4 bases from J; junction bases left unmatched: 4.

This receptor was obtained from a woman between 40 and 50 years old who had recovered from COVID-19. The J gene is TRBJ1-5, the V gene TRBV3-1 (or the pseudogene TRBV3-2), with TRBD1 matching 7 bases. Sequenced: peripheral blood. The CDR3 sequence is CASSQGRDRNQPQHF. DNA of the CDR3: TGTGCCAGCAGCCAAGGGCGGGACAGAAATCAGCCCCAGCATTTT.